These 28 T cell receptor beta chains share one sample of origin, sequenced in a study of cytomegalovirus exposure and HLA in healthy donors. PCR used 60 Vbeta primers and 13 Jbeta primers. Some clones are missing from TCRdb's copy, which holds only in-frame ones; the method was immunoSEQ multiplex PCR. The sample holds more than 85,000 clones; around a tenth are singletons and the top ten take about 4.7%. Sample: PBMCs. All receptors come from a man between 45 and 60 years old in good health and CMV-seropositive.

This clone has just a few counts. This rearrangement joins TRBV19 to TRBJ2-2, with TRBD2 matching 16 bases. Germline loops: CDR1 LNHDA, CDR2 SQIVND (reference sequence). The CDR3 has 16 amino acids. J gave up 4 bases and V 10 bases, and 6 bases lay outside the gene matches. The CDR3 region has the DNA TGTGCCATCGGGACTAGCGGGAGGGCCGGCACCGGGGAGCTGTTTTTT. Translation gives CAIGTSGRAGTGELFF.

As for this clone: The same CDR3 also results from other DNA sequences found in this sample. This chain uses TRBV19 with TRBJ1-5; 7 positions agree with TRBD1. The length of the CDR3 is 14 residues. Trimming removed 10 bases from V and 1 base from J; junction bases left unmatched: 7. Germline V gene lookup returns CDR1 LNHDA and CDR2 SQIVND (reference sequence). Here the CDR3 DNA reads TGTGCCACCTCGGGACAGATCAGCAATCAGCCCCAGCATTTT. This gives the protein CATSGQISNQPQHF.

This clone turned up a few times. J is TRBJ1-4 and V is TRBV28, with D perhaps TRBD1 (6 bases). V gave up 4 bases and J gave up 0 bases, with 18 bases separating them. This CDR3 has 18 residues. The germline gives CDR1 MDHEN, CDR2 SYDVKM. The CDR3 spells CASSSDRSFSATNEKLFF. The DNA for the CDR3 is TGTGCCAGCAGTTCGGACAGAAGCTTTTCTGCAACTAATGAAAAACTGTTTTTT.

This clone came up a few times. V gene TRBV2 combines with J gene TRBJ2-1; 8 bases agree with TRBD1. V shed 6 bases, J shed 0 bases, and the junction held 7 bases outside the gene matches. CDR3 length: 16 amino acids. Germline values: CDR1 SNHLY, CDR2 FYNNEI. The CDR3 nucleotides are TGTGCCAGCAGGGACAGGGTCCTGAGCTCCTACAATGAGCAGTTCTTC. It is translated as CASRDRVLSSYNEQFF.

This clone was observed a handful of times. Here the CDR3 DNA reads TGTGCCAGCAGTCGGGGTAACTCCTACGAGCAGTACTTC. This encodes CASSRGNSYEQYF. The rearrangement links TRBV6-1 to TRBJ2-7; D may be TRBD2 (5 bases). Trimming shortened V by 5 bases and J by 0 bases, and 8 bases separated the two germline ends. This CDR3 comprises 13 residues. Germline lookup yields CDR1 MNHNS and CDR2 SASEGT.

J is TRBJ1-2 and V is TRBV19; the D gene is possibly TRBD1 (6 bases). This CDR3 is built from 16 residues. V was clipped by 5 bases and J by 2 bases, with 18 bases between them. Per germline, CDR1 LNHDA and CDR2 SQIVND (reference sequence). The CDR3 DNA follows: TGTGCCAGTAGTCAAGGGGGTAGAGCGGAGAACTATGGCTACACCTTC. It yields the protein CASSQGGRAENYGYTF.

The chain recombines TRBV6-5 with TRBJ1-2; 8 nucleotides match TRBD1. The germline gives CDR1 MNHEY, CDR2 SVGAGI. Losses at the gene ends were 3 bases for V and 8 bases for J; bases not matched to a gene: 5. The CDR3 loop spans 13 amino acids. This CDR3 reads CASSYQGARGYTF. CDR3 bases: TGTGCCAGCAGTTATCAGGGGGCGAGGGGCTACACCTTC.

This clone has ten or more counts. The rearrangement uses TRBV30 and TRBJ2-1; D may be TRBD1 (6 bases). Trimming shortened V by 7 bases and J by 5 bases, and 15 bases separated the two germline ends. From germline, CDR1 is GTSNPN and CDR2 SVGIG (reference sequence). The CDR3 totals 13 residues. For the CDR3, the DNA is TGTGCCTCTTCGGACAGTACCAACAATGAGCAGTTCTTC. Translation gives CASSDSTNNEQFF. Full variable domain (outside the CDR3, taken from reference TRBV30 and TRBJ2-1): SQTIHQWPATLVQPVGSPLSLECTVEGTSNPNLYWYRQAAGRGLQLLFYSVGIGQISSEVPQNLSASRPQDRQFILSSKKLLLSDSGFYLCASSDSTNNEQFFGPGTRLTVL.

There are a few counts of this clone. The rearrangement links TRBV10-3 to TRBJ1-2, with D unresolved. This CDR3 is built from 17 residues. V was clipped by 2 bases and J by 1 base, with 17 bases between them. Germline CDR1 reads ENHRY; CDR2 reads SYGVKD. Here the CDR3 DNA reads TGTGCCATCAGTGAGCCACCTTCGTACAGCAGTAACTATGGCTACACCTTC. Its protein product is CAISEPPSYSSNYGYTF.

The chain recombines TRBV9 with TRBJ2-1; 10 bases fit TRBD2. The CDR3 consists of 15 residues. J lost 2 bases, V lost 3 bases, and 2 bases had no gene match. CDR1 is SGDLS, CDR2 YYNGEE, per germline. CDR3 nucleotide sequence: TGTGCCAGCAGCGACGGACTAGCGGCCTACAATGAGCAGTTCTTC. Its protein product is CASSDGLAAYNEQFF.

This clone appeared a few times. V and J are TRBV7-9 and TRBJ2-1, with TRBD2 matching over 12 bases. The CDR3 loop spans 18 amino acids. CDR1 SEHNR and CDR2 FQNEAQ come from the germline V gene (reference sequence). With V trimmed by 0 bases and J by 1 base, 4 bases remained unmatched. CDR3 nucleotides: TGTGCCAGCAGCTTAGCGGGCCTAGCGGGAGGGTCCTACAATGAGCAGTTCTTC. This gives the protein CASSLAGLAGGSYNEQFF. Complete variable domain (other parts from reference TRBV7-9 and TRBJ2-1): DTGVSQNPRHKITKRGQNVTFRCDPISEHNRLYWYRQTLGQGPEFLTYFQNEAQLEKSRLLSDRFSAERPKGSFSTLEIQRTEQGDSAMYLCASSLAGLAGGSYNEQFFGPGTRLTVL.

This clone showed up just a few times. The chain couples TRBV7-2 to TRBJ2-7; TRBD2 agrees at 13 bases. Trimming at V came to 3 bases and at J to 5 bases, leaving 7 bases not matched to a gene. The length of the CDR3 is 16 residues. Germline CDR1 and CDR2: SGHTA and FQGNSA. The CDR3 spells CASSFTSGRAKNEQYF. CDR3 sequence (DNA): TGTGCCAGCAGCTTTACTAGCGGGAGGGCCAAGAACGAGCAGTACTTC.

This clone was seen a few times. V is TRBV10-2 and J is TRBJ1-6; 8 positions match TRBD1. The ends lost 5 bases at V and 10 bases at J; junction bases unmatched: 7. The germline V gene has CDR1 WSHSY and CDR2 SAAADI. The CDR3 has 14 residues. CDR3 region: CASSRQGKESPLHF. The CDR3 coding sequence is TGCGCCAGCAGTCGACAGGGGAAGGAATCACCCCTCCACTTT.

This clone was picked up many times. The chain uses TRBV5-1 and TRBJ1-1; no clear D gene. Trimming took 2 bases from V and 1 from J, leaving 9 bases between them. CDR1 and CDR2 from the germline V gene are SGHRS and YFSETQ. The CDR3 runs 14 residues. The CDR3 spells CASSFITGNTEAFF. CDR3 coding DNA: TGCGCCAGCAGCTTTATTACTGGGAACACTGAAGCTTTCTTT.

This clone was detected a few times. The chain carries TRBV29-1 and TRBJ1-1; a possible D gene is TRBD1 (5 bases). The V and J ends lost 2 bases and 0 bases respectively, with 7 bases between them. The CDR3 is 13 residues long. Germline CDR1 and CDR2: SQVTM and ANQGSEA. CDR3 DNA sequence: TGCAGCGTTGAACGGGGGATGAACACTGAAGCTTTCTTT. Translation: CSVERGMNTEAFF.

The rearrangement links TRBV18 to TRBJ2-7; TRBD1 aligns across 7 bases. The CDR3 contains 13 residues. V lost 3 bases to trimming and J lost 6 bases; unmatched junction nucleotides: 5. Germline V gene data show CDR1 as KGHSH and CDR2 as LQKENI. The CDR3 reads CASSPSGQLEQYF. The CDR3 nucleotides are TGTGCCAGCTCACCTTCGGGACAGCTCGAGCAGTACTTC.

This chain links TRBV19 with TRBJ2-7; TRBD2 might be the D (5 bases). The CDR3 runs 15 residues. V was pared by 1 base and J by 4 bases, with 14 bases between. Germline loops: CDR1 LNHDA, CDR2 SQIVND (reference sequence). CDR3 residues: CASSIAGINLYEQYF. The CDR3 nucleotides are TGTGCCAGTAGTATAGCCGGGATTAACCTTTACGAGCAGTACTTC.

This clone came up a few times. The chain recombines TRBV19 with TRBJ2-7, with TRBD1 identical over 10 bases. This CDR3 has 14 amino acids. Trimming took 7 bases from V and 2 from J; bases not matched to a gene: 5. Germline CDR1 is LNHDA and CDR2 is SQIVND (reference sequence). The CDR3 here is CASTAGQGPYEQYF. The DNA of the CDR3 is TGTGCCAGTACCGCGGGACAGGGGCCCTACGAGCAGTACTTC.

This clone was observed many times. The chain joins TRBV28 to TRBJ1-4; 9 bases map to TRBD1. Germline assignment: CDR1 MDHEN and CDR2 SYDVKM. This CDR3 is built from 15 residues. V shed 6 bases and J 7 bases; nucleotides not matched to a gene: 9. CDR3 amino acids: CASSLSDRGFEKLFF. DNA of the CDR3: TGTGCCAGCAGCCTCTCGGACAGGGGTTTTGAAAAACTGTTTTTT.

The chain has TRBV6-1 and TRBJ2-7; D remains ambiguous. The ends were cut back, 5 bases at V and 0 bases at J, with 8 bases in the middle. From germline, CDR1 is MNHNS and CDR2 SASEGT. The CDR3 is 13 residues long. Written as DNA, the CDR3 is TGTGCCAGCAGTACTCAATCCTCCTACGAGCAGTACTTC. It is translated as CASSTQSSYEQYF.

The chain has TRBV9 and TRBJ1-4; no definite D call. The germline V gene has CDR1 SGDLS and CDR2 YYNGEE. Trimming removed 2 bases from V and 7 bases from J, with 18 bases in between. The CDR3 is made up of 16 amino acids. The CDR3 here is CASSVTAGMIREKLFF. In DNA, the CDR3 is TGTGCCAGCAGCGTTACTGCCGGGATGATCCGTGAAAAACTGTTTTTT.

The chain has TRBV6-6 and TRBJ2-5; 12 nucleotides match TRBD1. Germline V gene data show CDR1 as MNHNY and CDR2 as SVGAGI (reference sequence). The CDR3 is made up of 16 amino acids. J was trimmed by 5 bases and V by 7 bases; bases with no gene match: 11. The CDR3 region is CASTIGDRGLRETQYF. CDR3 coding DNA: TGTGCCAGCACGATTGGGGACAGGGGGCTCCGGGAGACCCAGTACTTC.

The chain links TRBV9 to TRBJ2-5, with D tentatively TRBD2 (7 bases). Germline V gene data show CDR1 as SGDLS and CDR2 as YYNGEE. The CDR3 has 16 amino acids. Trimming left V 2 bases short and J 5 bases short, with 19 bases between. The CDR3 loop reads CASSVGGGRRGETQYF. As DNA, the CDR3 is TGTGCCAGCAGCGTTGGTGGCGGGAGAAGGGGGGAGACCCAGTACTTC.

This clone was detected a few times. The chain joins TRBV5-1 to TRBJ2-7, with TRBD2 matching 14 bases. The CDR3 has 15 residues. Germline values: CDR1 SGHRS, CDR2 YFSETQ. V was pared by 0 bases and J by 7 bases, with 3 bases of the junction left unmatched. CDR3 sequence (DNA): TGCGCCAGCAGCTTGGATGGGACTAGCGGGAGAGAGCAGTACTTC. Amino acids: CASSLDGTSGREQYF. The complete variable domain, with remaining parts taken from reference TRBV5-1 and TRBJ2-7, reads KAGVTQTPRYLIKTRGQQVTLSCSPISGHRSVSWYQQTPGQGLQFLFEYFSETQRNKGNFPGRFSGRQFSNSRSEMNVSTLELGDSALYLCASSLDGTSGREQYFGPGTRLTVT.

This chain uses TRBV12-5 with TRBJ2-2, with D tentatively TRBD1 (5 bases). The CDR3 spans 12 residues. CDR1 LGHNT and CDR2 FRNRAP come from the germline V gene. V was trimmed by 3 bases and J by 6 bases, leaving 5 bases between them. The DNA for the CDR3 is TGTGCTAGTGGTTTAGGGGCCGGGGAGCTGTTTTTT. Amino acids: CASGLGAGELFF.

This clone turned up a few times. The chain has TRBV1 and TRBJ1-6. TRBV1 represents a pseudogene. The CDR3 contains 14 residues. The CDR3 loop reads CTSSQVSSPPPLHF. The DNA for the CDR3 is TGCACCAGCAGCCAAGTATCTTCCCCCCCTCCCCTCCACTTT.

This rearrangement joins TRBV6-6 to TRBJ2-5, with D perhaps matching TRBD2 (6 bases). CDR1 and CDR2 (germline): MNHNY, SVGAGI (reference sequence). V was trimmed by 7 bases and J by 5 bases, leaving 14 bases between them. The CDR3 is 13 amino acids. The CDR3 reads CASTHHRGETQYF. The CDR3 bases are TGTGCCAGCACCCATCATCGGGGGGAGACCCAGTACTTC.

This clone was counted between two and nine times. J is TRBJ2-1 and V is TRBV27; 9 positions agree with TRBD2. The CDR3 length is 15 residues. Germline V gives CDR1 MNHEY, CDR2 SMNVEV (reference sequence). V lost 5 bases, J lost 7 bases, and 9 bases stayed unmatched. In DNA form, the CDR3 reads TGTGCCAGCAGTACCTTAGCGGGAGATAGGAATGAGCAGTTCTTC. Amino acids: CASSTLAGDRNEQFF.